Following are 4 T cell receptor beta chains from one sample sequenced in a study of PD-1 blockade in classical Hodgkin lymphoma. Every one of the patients relapsed after autologous stem cell transplantation (brentuximab vedotin exposure was variable). Using magnetic negative selection, the CD4+ T cells were separated out of thawed PBMCs. Here immunoSEQ multiplex PCR was the method, and the copy in TCRdb shows in-frame clones only, minus some. Of about 7,700 clones listed, roughly 90% are singletons. Source: CD4+ T cells from blood, taken at baseline. These receptors were collected from a human donor with classical Hodgkin lymphoma.

This chain links TRBV7-6 with TRBJ1-2; perhaps TRBD1 as D (6 bases). Trimming pared 5 bases from V and 8 bases from J, leaving 27 bases between. The CDR3 has 17 amino acids. The germline CDR1 and CDR2 sequences are SGHVS and FNYEAQ. The CDR3 is CASSPYIALQGFRGYTF. The CDR3 DNA is TGTGCCAGCAGCCCGTATATCGCCCTTCAGGGGTTTAGGGGCTACACCTTC.

The chain uses TRBV5-1 and TRBJ2-3, with TRBD1 as a possible D gene (5 bases). The CDR3 length is 15 residues. Germline loops: CDR1 SGHRS, CDR2 YFSETQ. Trimming cost V 4 bases and J 0 bases, with 12 bases left between them. The CDR3 DNA follows: TGCGCCAGCAGCCTCCTACAGGCGAGCACAGATACGCAGTATTTT. Its protein product is CASSLLQASTDTQYF. Using reference TRBV5-1 and TRBJ2-3 for the parts outside the CDR3, the full variable domain is KAGVTQTPRYLIKTRGQQVTLSCSPISGHRSVSWYQQTPGQGLQFLFEYFSETQRNKGNFPGRFSGRQFSNSRSEMNVSTLELGDSALYLCASSLLQASTDTQYFGPGTRLTVL.

This clone turned up a few times. V and J are TRBV18 and TRBJ1-6, with no clear D. The CDR3 consists of 12 residues. Germline V CDR1 and CDR2: KGHSH, LQKENI. V was cut by 3 bases and J by 7 bases, with 4 bases left in between. CDR3 region: CASSPGNSPLHF. The CDR3 region has the DNA TGTGCCAGCTCACCCGGGAATTCACCCCTCCACTTT. The full variable domain, its missing parts supplied by reference TRBV18 and TRBJ1-6, is NAGVMQNPRHLVRRRGQEARLRCSPMKGHSHVYWYRQLPEEGLKFMVYLQKENIIDESGMPKERFSAEFPKEGPSILRIQQVVRGDSAAYFCASSPGNSPLHFGNGTRLTVT.

The rearrangement links TRBV5-4 to TRBJ1-3, with D unresolved. The CDR3 contains 15 residues. Germline V gives CDR1 SGHNT, CDR2 YYREEE (reference sequence). Trimming stripped 3 bases from V and 2 bases from J, with 12 bases between. CDR3 sequence: CASSSSPGTGNTIYF. Written as DNA, the CDR3 is TGTGCCAGCAGCTCAAGCCCTGGAACTGGAAACACCATATATTTT.